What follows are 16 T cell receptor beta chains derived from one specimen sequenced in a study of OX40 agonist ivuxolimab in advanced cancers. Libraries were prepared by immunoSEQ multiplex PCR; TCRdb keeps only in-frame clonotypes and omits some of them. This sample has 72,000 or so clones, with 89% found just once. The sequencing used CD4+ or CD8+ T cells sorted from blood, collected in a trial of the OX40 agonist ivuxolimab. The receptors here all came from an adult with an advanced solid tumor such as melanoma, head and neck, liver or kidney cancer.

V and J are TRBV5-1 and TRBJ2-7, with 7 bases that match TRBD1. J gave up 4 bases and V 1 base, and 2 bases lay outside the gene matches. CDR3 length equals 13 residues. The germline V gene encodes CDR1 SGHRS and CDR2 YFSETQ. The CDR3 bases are TGCGCCAGCAGCTTGCGACAGGGTTACGAGCAGTACTTC. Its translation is CASSLRQGYEQYF.

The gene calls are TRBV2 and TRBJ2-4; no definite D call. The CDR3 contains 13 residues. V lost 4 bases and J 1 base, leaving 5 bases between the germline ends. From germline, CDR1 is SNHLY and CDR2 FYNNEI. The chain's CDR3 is CASSVMAKNIQYF. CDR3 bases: TGTGCCAGCAGTGTTATGGCCAAAAACATTCAGTACTTC.

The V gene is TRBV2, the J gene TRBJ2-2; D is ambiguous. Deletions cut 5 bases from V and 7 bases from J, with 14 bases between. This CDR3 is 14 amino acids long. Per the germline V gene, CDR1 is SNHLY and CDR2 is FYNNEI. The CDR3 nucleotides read TGTGCCAGCAGTTCGAGGCCATTCGTCGGGGAGCTGTTTTTT. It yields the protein CASSSRPFVGELFF.

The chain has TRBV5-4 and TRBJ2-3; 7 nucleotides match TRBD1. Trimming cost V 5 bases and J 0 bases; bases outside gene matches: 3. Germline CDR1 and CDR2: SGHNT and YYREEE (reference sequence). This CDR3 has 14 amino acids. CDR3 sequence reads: CASRRGRSTDTQYF. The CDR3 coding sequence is TGTGCCAGCAGAAGGGGGCGAAGCACAGATACGCAGTATTTT.

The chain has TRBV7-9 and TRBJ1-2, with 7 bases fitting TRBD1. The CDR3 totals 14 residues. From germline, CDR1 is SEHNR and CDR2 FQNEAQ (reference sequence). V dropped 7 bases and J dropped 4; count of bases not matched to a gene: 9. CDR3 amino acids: CASTPRGGSYGYTF. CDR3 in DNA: TGTGCCAGCACCCCCAGGGGGGGCTCCTATGGCTACACCTTC. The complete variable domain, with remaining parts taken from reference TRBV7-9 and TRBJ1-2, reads DTGVSQNPRHKITKRGQNVTFRCDPISEHNRLYWYRQTLGQGPEFLTYFQNEAQLEKSRLLSDRFSAERPKGSFSTLEIQRTEQGDSAMYLCASTPRGGSYGYTFGSGTRLTVV.

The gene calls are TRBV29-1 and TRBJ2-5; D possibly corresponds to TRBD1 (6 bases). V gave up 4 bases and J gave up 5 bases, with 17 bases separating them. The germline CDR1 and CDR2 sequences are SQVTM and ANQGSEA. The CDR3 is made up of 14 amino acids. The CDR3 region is CSVGAGALRETQYF. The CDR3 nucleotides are TGCAGCGTTGGGGCAGGGGCGCTTCGGGAGACCCAGTACTTC.

The CDR3 DNA is TGTGCCAGTAGTAGAGGGAGAGGGGCTGACACTGAAGCTTTCTTT. The encoded protein is CASSRGRGADTEAFF. The V gene is TRBV19, the J gene TRBJ1-1, with D maybe TRBD1 (5 bases). Germline CDR1 reads LNHDA; CDR2 reads SQIVND (reference sequence). This CDR3 comprises 15 residues. V gave up 4 bases and J gave up 3 bases, with 15 bases separating them.

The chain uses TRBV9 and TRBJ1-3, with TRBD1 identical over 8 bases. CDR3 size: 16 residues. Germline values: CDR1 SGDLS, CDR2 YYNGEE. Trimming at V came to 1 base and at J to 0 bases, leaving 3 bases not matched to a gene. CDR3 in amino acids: CASSVQGAGSGNTIYF. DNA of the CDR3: TGTGCCAGCAGCGTACAGGGGGCAGGCTCTGGAAACACCATATATTTT.

The CDR3 is CASSPPAGDTEAFF. The CDR3 coding sequence is TGTGCCAGCAGCCCTCCGGCAGGGGACACTGAAGCTTTCTTT. The J gene is TRBJ1-1, the V gene TRBV11-2; a weak D match, TRBD1 (6 bases). The ends were cut back, 5 bases at V and 3 bases at J, with 13 bases in the middle. Germline lookup yields CDR1 SGHAT and CDR2 FQNNGV. The CDR3 runs to 14 residues.

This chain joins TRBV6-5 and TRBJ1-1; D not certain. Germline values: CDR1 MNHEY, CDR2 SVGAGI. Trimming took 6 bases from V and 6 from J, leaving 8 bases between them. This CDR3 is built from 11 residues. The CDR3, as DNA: TGTGCCAGCAGCCACGGTCCTGAAGCTTTCTTT. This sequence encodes CASSHGPEAFF.

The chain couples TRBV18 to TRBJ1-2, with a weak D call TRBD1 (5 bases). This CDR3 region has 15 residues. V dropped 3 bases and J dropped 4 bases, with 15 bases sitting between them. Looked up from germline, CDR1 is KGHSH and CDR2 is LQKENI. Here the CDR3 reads CASSPGGTESYGYTF. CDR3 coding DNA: TGTGCCAGCTCACCCGGGGGGACCGAGAGCTATGGCTACACCTTC.

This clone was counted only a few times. CDR3 residues: CASSRYGENEKLFF. In DNA form, the CDR3 reads TGCGCCAGCAGCCGCTACGGGGAAAATGAAAAACTGTTTTTT. The V call is TRBV4-1, the J call TRBJ1-4; D remains ambiguous. Germline CDR1 MGHRA, CDR2 YSYEKL. This CDR3 comprises 14 residues. Trimming took off 4 bases at V and 5 bases at J, with 11 bases between the two ends.

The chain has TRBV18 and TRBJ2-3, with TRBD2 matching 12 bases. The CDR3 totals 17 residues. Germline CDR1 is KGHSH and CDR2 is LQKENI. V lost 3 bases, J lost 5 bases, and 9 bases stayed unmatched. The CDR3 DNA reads TGTGCCAGCTCACCCCTAGCGGGAGGGTCTAGCGGAGATACGCAGTATTTT. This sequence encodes CASSPLAGGSSGDTQYF. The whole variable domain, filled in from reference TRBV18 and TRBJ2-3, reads NAGVMQNPRHLVRRRGQEARLRCSPMKGHSHVYWYRQLPEEGLKFMVYLQKENIIDESGMPKERFSAEFPKEGPSILRIQQVVRGDSAAYFCASSPLAGGSSGDTQYFGPGTRLTVL.

The CDR3 coding sequence is TGTGCCAGCAGCTTGGGGGTCCCGGGGAACACTGAAGCTTTCTTT. This encodes CASSLGVPGNTEAFF. V gene TRBV5-4 combines with J gene TRBJ1-1, with D hard to call. The V gene lost 0 bases and the J gene lost 1 base, with 10 bases spanning the gap. The CDR3 runs 15 residues. Germline V lookup: CDR1 SGHNT, CDR2 YYREEE (reference sequence).

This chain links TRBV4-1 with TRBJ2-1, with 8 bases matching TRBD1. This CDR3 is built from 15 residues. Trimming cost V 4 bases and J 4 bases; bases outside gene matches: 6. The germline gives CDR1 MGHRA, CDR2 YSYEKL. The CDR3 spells CASSPSTGEYNEQFF. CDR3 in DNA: TGCGCCAGCAGCCCCTCGACAGGGGAATACAATGAGCAGTTCTTC.

The CDR3: CAMGQGRNQPQHF. CDR3 sequence (DNA): TGTGCCATGGGACAGGGAAGAAATCAGCCCCAGCATTTT. This chain joins TRBV21-1 and TRBJ1-5; the table assigns TRBD1, which was not confirmed against the DNA. TRBV21-1 is a pseudogene locus. The CDR3 loop spans 13 amino acids.